A selection of T cell receptor beta chains follows, all from one sample in a study of CD8+ T cells in alopecia areata. Assay used: immunoSEQ multiplex PCR; TCRdb lists only in-frame clones, some missing. In the table there are 180,000 or so clones, 40% to 65% of which are singletons. This specimen consisted of CD8+ T cells sorted from blood, obtained around week 53, from a patient treated with tofacitinib. The receptors derive from a human donor with alopecia areata. Each CDR3 is given with its conserved first and last residue. A D gene is named only where the DNA matches it firmly. Clone size is given for some rows only: seen once, a few or many times, or a class if the clone is expanded.

d_call,j_call,clone_size,v_call,cdr3_aa,cdr3_nt
.,TRBJ2-5,few,TRBV10-3,CAISDGTARTETQYF,TGTGCCATCAGTGACGGGACGGCCAGAACGGAGACCCAGTACTTC
.,TRBJ2-1,.,TRBV9,CASSVARGNEQFF,TGTGCCAGCAGCGTAGCTAGGGGCAATGAGCAGTTCTTC
.,TRBJ1-1,once,TRBV20-1,CSAPGGTEAFF,TGCAGTGCCCCCGGGGGCACTGAAGCTTTCTTT
.,TRBJ1-2,few,TRBV4-3,CASSQDSANYGYTF,TGCGCCAGCAGCCAAGACTCAGCTAACTATGGCTACACCTTC
.,TRBJ2-3,few,TRBV7-3,CASSSHEGPDTQYF,TGTGCCAGCAGCTCTCACGAGGGCCCAGATACGCAGTATTTT
TRBD1,TRBJ1-1,.,TRBV29-1,CSVLDRGNTEAFF,TGCAGCGTTTTAGACAGGGGGAACACTGAAGCTTTCTTT
.,TRBJ2-2,.,TRBV29-1,CSAVPGDTGELFF,TGCAGCGCCGTACCGGGGGACACCGGGGAGCTGTTTTTT
TRBD1,TRBJ2-4,.,TRBV7-3,CASSAHPGTGEANIQYF,TGTGCCAGCAGCGCCCACCCCGGGACAGGGGAGGCGAACATTCAGTACTTC
.,TRBJ2-5,many,TRBV19,CASSRNGEETQYF,TGTGCCAGTAGTAGGAACGGGGAAGAGACCCAGTACTTC
.,TRBJ2-2,once,TRBV7-8,CASSSDSPELFF,TGTGCCAGCAGCTCGGACAGCCCGGAGCTGTTTTTT
.,TRBJ2-3,.,TRBV6-5,CASSPDWDTQYF,TGTGCCAGCAGTCCGGACTGGGATACGCAGTATTTT
.,TRBJ1-2,few,TRBV29-1,CSVGNSEYYGYTF,TGCAGCGTTGGGAACAGCGAGTACTATGGCTACACCTTC
.,TRBJ2-5,.,TRBV27,CASSPKLIRTGGETQYF,TGTGCCAGCAGTCCAAAACTAATCCGGACGGGTGGGGAGACCCAGTACTTC
TRBD1,TRBJ1-5,once,TRBV29-1,CSVQGQGANQPQHF,TGCAGCGTTCAAGGACAGGGAGCAAATCAGCCCCAGCATTTT
.,TRBJ2-1,few,TRBV6-4,CASSDSVNGYNEQFF,TGTGCCAGCAGTGACTCGGTTAACGGCTACAATGAGCAGTTCTTC
.,TRBJ2-7,.,TRBV2,CASMAPSYEQYF,TGTGCCAGCATGGCGCCCTCCTACGAGCAGTACTTC
.,TRBJ1-1,once,TRBV7-9,CASSPVLAGLATEAFF,TGTGCCAGCAGCCCAGTTTTAGCGGGATTGGCGACTGAAGCTTTCTTT
TRBD2,TRBJ2-7,.,TRBV27,CASSLSPGASGGVQYF,TGTGCCAGCAGTTTATCGCCCGGGGCTAGCGGGGGAGTGCAGTACTTC
.,TRBJ1-1,few,TRBV19,CASSIVPGQNTEAFF,TGTGCCAGTAGTATAGTACCAGGACAGAACACTGAAGCTTTCTTT
.,TRBJ2-1,.,TRBV19,CASSAPFENEQFF,TGTGCCAGTAGTGCCCCCTTCGAGAATGAGCAGTTCTTC
.,TRBJ2-1,.,TRBV9,CASSVKIGEQFF,TGTGCCAGCAGCGTGAAGATCGGTGAGCAGTTCTTC
.,TRBJ1-3,.,TRBV4-3,CASSGMGGNTIYF,TGCGCCAGCAGCGGAATGGGGGGAAACACCATATATTTT
TRBD1,TRBJ2-2,few,TRBV5-1,CASSSARDSQGTGELFF,TGCGCCAGCAGCTCGGCCCGGGACAGCCAAGGGACCGGGGAGCTGTTTTTT
.,TRBJ1-4,.,TRBV13,CASSLRGEKLFF,TGTGCCAGCAGCTTAAGGGGTGAAAAACTGTTTTTT
.,TRBJ2-7,.,TRBV6-5,CASSYSRETTYEQYF,TGTGCCAGCAGTTACTCGCGGGAAACCACCTACGAGCAGTACTTC
.,TRBJ2-5,.,TRBV10-1,CASRGAETQYF,TGCGCCAGCCGAGGGGCCGAGACCCAGTACTTC
.,TRBJ1-5,few,TRBV27,CASSLTYGANQPQHF,TGTGCCAGCAGTCTCACGTACGGGGCAAATCAGCCCCAGCATTTT
.,TRBJ2-7,.,TRBV30,CAWSQGVHYEQYF,TGTGCCTGGAGCCAAGGGGTGCACTACGAGCAGTACTTC
.,TRBJ2-3,.,TRBV27,CASSSRGLPTDTQYF,TGTGCCAGCAGTTCCCGGGGACTCCCCACAGATACGCAGTATTTT
.,TRBJ1-5,.,TRBV11-2,CASSSAGQPQHF,TGTGCCAGCAGCTCCGCGGGGCAGCCCCAGCATTTT
TRBD1,TRBJ2-4,.,TRBV27,CASSLIGQAMDIQYF,TGTGCCAGCAGTTTGATCGGACAGGCCATGGACATTCAGTACTTC
.,TRBJ2-7,.,TRBV11-2,CASSLGHDEQYF,TGTGCCAGCAGCTTAGGCCACGACGAGCAGTACTTC
TRBD1,TRBJ1-1,.,TRBV6-5,CASSTTGWDTEAFF,TGTGCCAGCAGTACGACAGGGTGGGACACTGAAGCTTTCTTT
.,TRBJ2-7,.,TRBV30,CAWSIGTSDEQYF,TGTGCCTGGAGTATCGGGACCAGCGACGAGCAGTACTTC
.,TRBJ1-5,.,TRBV19,CASSIVGGSNQPQHF,TGTGCCAGTAGTATTGTCGGCGGCAGCAATCAGCCCCAGCATTTT
.,TRBJ1-6,.,TRBV9,CASTKPWESSYNSPLHF,TGTGCCAGCACCAAACCATGGGAGAGCTCCTATAATTCACCCCTCCACTTT